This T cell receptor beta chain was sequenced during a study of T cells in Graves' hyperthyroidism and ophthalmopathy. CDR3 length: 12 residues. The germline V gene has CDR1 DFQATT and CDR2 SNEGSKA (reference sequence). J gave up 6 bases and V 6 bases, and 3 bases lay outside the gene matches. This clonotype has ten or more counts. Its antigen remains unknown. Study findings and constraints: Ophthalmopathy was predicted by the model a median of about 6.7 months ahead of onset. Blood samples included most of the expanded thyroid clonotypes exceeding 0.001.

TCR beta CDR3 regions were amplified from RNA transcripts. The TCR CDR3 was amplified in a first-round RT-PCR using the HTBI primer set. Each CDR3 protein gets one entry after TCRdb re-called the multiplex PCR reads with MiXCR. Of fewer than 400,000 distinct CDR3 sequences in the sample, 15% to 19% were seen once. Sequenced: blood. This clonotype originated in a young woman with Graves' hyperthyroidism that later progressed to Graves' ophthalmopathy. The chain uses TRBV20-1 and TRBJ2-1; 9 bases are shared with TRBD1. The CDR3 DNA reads TGCAGTGCGGGGACAGGGTCCAATGAGCAGTTCTTC. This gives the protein CSAGTGSNEQFF.